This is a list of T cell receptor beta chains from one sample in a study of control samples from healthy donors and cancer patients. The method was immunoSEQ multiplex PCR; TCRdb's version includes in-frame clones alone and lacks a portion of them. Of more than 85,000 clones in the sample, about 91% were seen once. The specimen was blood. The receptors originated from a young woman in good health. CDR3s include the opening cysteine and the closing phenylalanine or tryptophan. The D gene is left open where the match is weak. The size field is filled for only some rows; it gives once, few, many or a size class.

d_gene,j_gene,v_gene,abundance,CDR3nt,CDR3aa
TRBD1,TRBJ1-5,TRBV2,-,TGTGCCAGCAGTGGGCAGGGGGCTGTTCAGCCCCAGCATTTT,CASSGQGAVQPQHF
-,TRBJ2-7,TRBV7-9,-,TGTGCCAGCACCCTCGTGCAGGGAGACGAGCAGTACTTC,CASTLVQGDEQYF
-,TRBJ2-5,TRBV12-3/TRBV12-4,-,TGTGCCAGCAGCCCCAAAGAGACCCAGTACTTC,CASSPKETQYF
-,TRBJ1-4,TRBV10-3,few,TGTGCCATCAGTGACCCCTTTCAGGGCCCGAAACTGTTTTTT,CAISDPFQGPKLFF
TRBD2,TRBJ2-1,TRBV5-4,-,TGTGCCAGCAGCCCCCCCGCGGGGGACAATGAGCAGTTCTTC,CASSPPAGDNEQFF
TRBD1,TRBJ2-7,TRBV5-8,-,TGTGCCAGCAGCAAACGACAGGGGGTCTACGAGCAGTACTTC,CASSKRQGVYEQYF
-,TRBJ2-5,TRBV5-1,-,TGCGCCAGCAGCTTGGCCAAGGAAAGGCCGGTGGCCCAGTACTTC,CASSLAKERPVAQYF
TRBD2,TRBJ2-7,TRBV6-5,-,TGTGCCAGCAGAATACCTAGCGGGGGACTTAACGAGCAGTACTTC,CASRIPSGGLNEQYF
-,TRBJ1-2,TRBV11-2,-,TGTGCCAGCAGCTTCCCGACCGGAATAGCGTTCACCTTC,CASSFPTGIAFTF
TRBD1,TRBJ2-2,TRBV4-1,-,TGCGCCAGCAGCCAGTCCGGGACAGATAACACCGGGGAGCTGTTTTTT,CASSQSGTDNTGELFF
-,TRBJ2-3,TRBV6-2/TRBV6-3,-,TGTGCCAGCAGCCGGGGGCGGGATAGCACAGATACGCAGTATTTT,CASSRGRDSTDTQYF
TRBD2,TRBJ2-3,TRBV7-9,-,TGTGCCAGCAGCCCGTGGGCTAGCGGGTACGACACAGATACGCAGTATTTT,CASSPWASGYDTDTQYF
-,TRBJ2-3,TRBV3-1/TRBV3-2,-,TGTGCCAGCAGCCAATTGGGGGGAATCACAGATACGCAGTATTTT,CASSQLGGITDTQYF
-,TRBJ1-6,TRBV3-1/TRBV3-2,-,TGTGCCAGCAGCGTAATTTCAGGGGTCTATAATTCACCCCTCCACTTT,CASSVISGVYNSPLHF
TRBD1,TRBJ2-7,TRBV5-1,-,TGCGCCAGCAGCTTGGGGACAGGGGACGAGCAGTACTTC,CASSLGTGDEQYF
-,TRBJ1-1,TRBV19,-,TGTGCCAGTAGTATACTCCCAGGGAAGGCTGAAGCTTTCTTT,CASSILPGKAEAFF
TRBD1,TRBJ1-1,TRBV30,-,TGTGCCTGGGAAGGGGGCGAGACTGAAGCTTTCTTT,CAWEGGETEAFF
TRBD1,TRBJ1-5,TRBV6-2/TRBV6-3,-,TGTGCCAGCAGTAGGTACTTCCGGACAGGCGAAGGCCAGCCCCAGCATTTT,CASSRYFRTGEGQPQHF
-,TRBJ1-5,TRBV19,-,TGTGCCAGTAGTATAGGGGCGGAAGATCAGCCCCAGCATTTT,CASSIGAEDQPQHF
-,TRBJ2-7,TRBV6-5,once,TGTGCCAGCAGTTTCCCCGGGACGGATACCTACGAGCAGTACTTC,CASSFPGTDTYEQYF
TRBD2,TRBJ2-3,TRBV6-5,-,TGTGCCAGCAGTTCTCTGACTAGCGGGGGTTGGGATACGCAGTATTTT,CASSSLTSGGWDTQYF
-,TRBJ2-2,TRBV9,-,TGTGCCAGCAGCGTAGCCCCAGCCGGGCCTGCGAACACCGGGGAGCTGTTTTTT,CASSVAPAGPANTGELFF
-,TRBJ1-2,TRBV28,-,TGTGCCAGCAGTTTATTTGGGCGGAACTATGGCTACACCTTC,CASSLFGRNYGYTF
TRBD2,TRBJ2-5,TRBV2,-,TGTGCCAGCAGTGAGGGGGTAGCGGGAGGGCCGGTTCTAGAGACCCAGTACTTC,CASSEGVAGGPVLETQYF
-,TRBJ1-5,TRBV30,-,TGTGCCTGGAGTGTGGGTGTTACCCAGCCCCAGCATTTT,CAWSVGVTQPQHF
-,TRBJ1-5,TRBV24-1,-,TGTGCCACCGGGCGGGGTTCGGACAATCAGCCCCAGCATTTT,CATGRGSDNQPQHF
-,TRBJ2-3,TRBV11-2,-,TGTGCCAGCAGCTTAGCGACAGATACGCAGTATTTT,CASSLATDTQYF
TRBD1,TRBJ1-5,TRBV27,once,TGTGCCAGCAGTCCCTCTACAGGGGAATGGGGTCAGCCCCAGCATTTT,CASSPSTGEWGQPQHF
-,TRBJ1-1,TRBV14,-,TGTGCCAGCAGCCCTCTATCAGGGGCCTCTGAAGCTTTCTTT,CASSPLSGASEAFF
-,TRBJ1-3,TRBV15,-,TGTGCCACCCTAGCACAAAACACCATATATTTT,CATLAQNTIYF
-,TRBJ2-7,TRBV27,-,TGTGCCAGCAGTTTACGCGGTAACTACGAGCAGTACTTC,CASSLRGNYEQYF
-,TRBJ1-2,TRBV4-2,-,TGTGCCAGCAGCCCCAAACCGGGACCGAACTTATATGGCTACACCTTC,CASSPKPGPNLYGYTF
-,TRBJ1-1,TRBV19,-,TGTGCCAGTAGTGACAGCGCTGCTTTCTTT,CASSDSAAFF
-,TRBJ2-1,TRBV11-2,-,TGTGCCAGCAGCTTAGAAAGGGCACTTGTCTACAATGAGCAGTTCTTC,CASSLERALVYNEQFF
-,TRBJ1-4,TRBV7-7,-,TGTGCTAGCAGCCAAGACCCGAGGGGAAAACTGTTTTTT,CASSQDPRGKLFF
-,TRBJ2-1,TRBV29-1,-,TGCAGCGTTGAAGATCGGGGGGCTCACAATGAGCAGTTCTTC,CSVEDRGAHNEQFF
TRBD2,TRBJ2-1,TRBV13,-,TGTGCCAGCAGCGCAGCGGGGGAGCGCTCCTACAATGAGCAGTTCTTC,CASSAAGERSYNEQFF
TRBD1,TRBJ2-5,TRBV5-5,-,TGTGCCAGCGGGCCCCAGGGGGCGCCAGAGACCCAGTACTTC,CASGPQGAPETQYF
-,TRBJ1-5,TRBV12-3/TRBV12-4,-,TGTGCCAGCAGTTTAGCTATAAATCAGCCCCAGCATTTT,CASSLAINQPQHF
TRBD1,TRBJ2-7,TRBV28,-,TGTGCCAGCAGTTTATTACAGGGGGCCTACGAGCAGTACTTC,CASSLLQGAYEQYF
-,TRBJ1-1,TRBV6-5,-,TGTGCCAGCAGAGGAGGTCTGGACACTGAAGCTTTCTTT,CASRGGLDTEAFF
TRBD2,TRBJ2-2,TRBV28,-,TGTGCCAGCAGTTCACTCGGGACTAGAGGGATTAAGGGTAACACCGGGGAGCTGTTTTTT,CASSSLGTRGIKGNTGELFF
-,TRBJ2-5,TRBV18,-,TGTGCCAGCTCACCGGGGACGCCCGCGGAGACCCAGTACTTC,CASSPGTPAETQYF
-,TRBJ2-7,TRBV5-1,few,TGCGCCAGCAGCGTGGACATTCCGGGGGAGCAGTACTTC,CASSVDIPGEQYF
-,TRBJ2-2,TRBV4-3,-,TGCGCCAGCAGCCAAGATATAGCAGCGAACACCGGGGAGCTGTTTTTT,CASSQDIAANTGELFF
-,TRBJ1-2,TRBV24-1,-,TGTGCCACCAGTGATTTGGGCAGGGAGGTCGGCTACACCTTC,CATSDLGREVGYTF
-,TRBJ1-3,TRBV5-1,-,TGCGCCAGCAGGCCAGGGTCTTCTGGAAACACCATATATTTT,CASRPGSSGNTIYF
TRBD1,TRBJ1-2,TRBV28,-,TGTGCCAGCAGTTTCGGGACAGGGGGAATAGGTGGCTACACCTTC,CASSFGTGGIGGYTF